This passage covers 21 T cell receptor beta chains from one sample sequenced in a study of T-cell reconstitution after alpha-beta-depleted transplantation in children. TCRbeta library construction was performed incorporating unique molecular identifiers. TCRdb reanalysed the PCR reads using MiXCR and keeps one entry per CDR3 protein. In the table there are around 250,000 distinct CDR3 sequences, nearly 10% of which are singletons. Sequencing used PBMCs from the stem cell graft donor, obtained from the stem cell graft. Source of these receptors: a human donor who donated a stem cell graft to a child with SCID.

This clonotype showed up many times. This chain joins TRBV12-3 or TRBV12-4 and TRBJ2-4; D unclear. This CDR3 comprises 13 residues. Deletions cut 8 bases from V and 0 bases from J, with 8 bases between. The CDR3 DNA reads as TGTGCCAGCGGCCGCCTAGCCAAAAACATTCAGTACTTC. It encodes CASGRLAKNIQYF.

In this sample, this clonotype turned up a few times. The chain is built from TRBV7-9 and TRBJ2-3, with a possible D match to TRBD2 (5 bases). The CDR3 covers 14 residues. Germline V lookup: CDR1 SEHNR, CDR2 FQNEAQ (reference sequence). Trimming pared 3 bases from V and 5 bases from J, leaving 12 bases between. The CDR3 spells CASSLEGGQDTQYF. The CDR3 DNA reads as TGTGCCAGCAGCTTGGAAGGAGGCCAAGATACGCAGTATTTT.

The chain carries TRBV12-3 or TRBV12-4 and TRBJ1-1; D is undetermined. The V end was cut by 3 bases, the J end by 0 bases, with 17 bases between. The CDR3 spans 17 residues. CDR3 region: CASSFDPLVNVNTEAFF. CDR3 in DNA: TGTGCCAGCAGTTTTGACCCCTTGGTTAACGTGAACACTGAAGCTTTCTTT.

This clonotype turned up a few times. The rearrangement joins TRBV20-1 to TRBJ2-1; the match to TRBD2 covers 12 bases. CDR1 is DFQATT and CDR2 is SNEGSKA in the germline V gene (reference sequence). The V gene end was trimmed by 3 bases and the J gene end by 0 bases; junction bases not matched to a gene: 6. The CDR3 runs 17 residues. In DNA, the CDR3 is TGCAGTGCTAGTAGACTAGCGGGGGTTAACTCCTACAATGAGCAGTTCTTC. It yields the protein CSASRLAGVNSYNEQFF.

This chain connects TRBV20-1 to TRBJ1-1; D might be TRBD1 (6 bases). Germline V gene data show CDR1 as DFQATT and CDR2 as SNEGSKA (reference sequence). CDR3 size: 14 residues. Between the trimmed V and J ends, which lost 0 bases and 11 bases, there was a span of 19 bases. CDR3 loop: CSARDRSAGDVAFF. The CDR3 DNA is TGCAGTGCTAGAGATAGGTCGGCAGGGGATGTGGCTTTCTTT.

At least ten counts were recorded for this clonotype. The V gene is TRBV29-1, the J gene TRBJ1-2, with 9 bases matching TRBD1. The CDR3 is 12 amino acids. Trimming removed 7 bases from V and 6 bases from J; junction bases left unmatched: 6. Germline V gene data show CDR1 as SQVTM and CDR2 as ANQGSEA. The CDR3 spells CSDDRGSNGYTF. The CDR3 coding sequence is TGCAGCGATGACAGGGGGTCAAATGGCTACACCTTC.

Details on this clonotype: The conserved closing phenylalanine or tryptophan is absent in this CDR3, likely reflecting a read error. The chain is built from TRBV7-3 and TRBJ2-1, with unresolved D. This CDR3 is 15 amino acids long. Trimming cost V 2 bases and J 4 bases, with 12 bases left between them. Looked up from germline, CDR1 is SGHTA and CDR2 is FQGTGA. The CDR3 sequence is CASSLVLIGYNEQFL. The CDR3 region has the DNA TGTGCCAGCAGCTTAGTCCTTATCGGGTACAATGAGCAGTTCTTA.

The V gene is TRBV27, the J gene TRBJ1-4; 9 bases are shared with TRBD1. This CDR3 contains 13 residues. V dropped 8 bases and J dropped 7; count of bases not matched to a gene: 5. Germline V CDR1 and CDR2: MNHEY, SMNVEV (reference sequence). For the CDR3, the DNA is TGTGCCAGCCGGACAGGGGCGGCTGAAAAACTGTTTTTT. This encodes CASRTGAAEKLFF.

There are a few counts of this clonotype. The genes are TRBV11-3 and TRBJ2-3; D is undetermined. This CDR3 has 14 residues. Trimming pared 5 bases from V and 4 bases from J, leaving 13 bases between. Germline-derived CDR1 and CDR2 are SGHNT and YENEEA. The CDR3 nucleotides are TGTGCCAGCAGCCCCGGACCCACCCCAGATACGCAGTATTTT. Encoded protein: CASSPGPTPDTQYF. Looking up the rest from reference TRBV11-3 and TRBJ2-3 gives the full variable domain: EAGVVQSPRYKIIEKKQPVAFWCNPISGHNTLYWYLQNLGQGPELLIRYENEEAVDDSQLPKDRFSAERLKGVDSTLKIQPAELGDSAVYLCASSPGPTPDTQYFGPGTRLTVL.

V and J are TRBV6-5 and TRBJ2-2, with 8 bases that match TRBD1. Trimming took 0 bases from V and 6 from J; bases not matched to a gene: 9. The CDR3 is made up of 17 amino acids. Germline loops: CDR1 MNHEY, CDR2 SVGAGI. CDR3 sequence reads: CASSYSSGGMGSGELFF. CDR3 DNA: TGTGCCAGCAGTTACTCGTCAGGGGGCATGGGGTCCGGGGAGCTGTTTTTT.

V gene TRBV6-5 combines with J gene TRBJ2-3; 9 bases are a match to TRBD2. The CDR3 has 14 residues. The germline gives CDR1 MNHEY, CDR2 SVGAGI. The V and J ends lost 4 bases and 10 bases, in that order; junction bases with no gene match: 9. The CDR3 here is CASSLGGGAFAQYF. In nucleotides, the CDR3 is TGTGCCAGCAGTTTGGGCGGGGGGGCTTTCGCGCAGTATTTT.

This clonotype came up many times. The CDR3 sequence is CASLGLAGTDEQFF. CDR3 bases: TGTGCCAGCTTGGGACTAGCGGGGACGGACGAGCAGTTCTTC. The chain joins TRBV2 to TRBJ2-1; TRBD2 matches 13 bases. The J segment lost 10 bases and the V segment lost 8 bases, leaving 8 bases of the junction unmatched. The length of the CDR3 is 14 residues. Germline V CDR1 and CDR2: SNHLY, FYNNEI.

The chain has TRBV2 and TRBJ2-1; 8 nucleotides agree with TRBD1. J was trimmed by 3 bases and V by 0 bases; bases with no gene match: 4. Germline CDR1 and CDR2: SNHLY and FYNNEI. This CDR3 has 16 amino acids. In nucleotides, the CDR3 is TGTGCCAGCAGTGAAGCGTGGGACAGGCGCTACAATGAGCAGTTCTTC. It codes for CASSEAWDRRYNEQFF.

This clonotype occurred a few times. The chain recombines TRBV5-6 with TRBJ2-1; 8 bases are shared with TRBD1. The V segment lost 6 bases and the J segment 0 bases; nucleotides outside the gene matches: 8. This CDR3 has 16 amino acids. CDR1 and CDR2 from the germline V gene are SGHDT and YYEEEE. The CDR3 is CASTRTGISSYNEQFF. The CDR3 bases are TGTGCCAGCACCAGGACAGGGATCAGCTCCTACAATGAGCAGTTCTTC.

This clonotype has a count of ten or more. This chain joins TRBV7-9 and TRBJ1-1, with 10 nucleotides matching TRBD1. The germline gives CDR1 SEHNR, CDR2 FQNEAQ (reference sequence). This CDR3 has 15 amino acids. V lost 5 bases and J lost 5; bases outside the gene matches: 8. CDR3: CASSDTTGGGTEAFF. CDR3 nucleotide sequence: TGTGCCAGCAGCGATACGACAGGGGGCGGGACTGAAGCTTTCTTT.

This clonotype was found a few times. The chain carries TRBV5-5 and TRBJ2-7, with D unresolved. The CDR3 runs 14 residues. From germline, CDR1 is SGHKS and CDR2 YYEKEE (reference sequence). V was clipped by 0 bases and J by 9 bases, with 16 bases between them. CDR3 nucleotides: TGTGCCAGCAGCTTGGAAGAATCGTATAGAGGGCAGTACTTC. Protein product: CASSLEESYRGQYF.

A few counts support this clonotype. V and J are TRBV7-9 and TRBJ1-1; D unclear. The CDR3 is 12 residues long. CDR1 SEHNR and CDR2 FQNEAQ come from the germline V gene (reference sequence). V was pared by 3 bases and J by 8 bases, with 10 bases between. CDR3 bases: TGTGCCAGCAGCTTGGACCGGACGGAAGCTTTCTTT. Translation: CASSLDRTEAFF.

This clonotype has just a few counts. The chain links TRBV5-1 to TRBJ2-3; D possibly corresponds to TRBD1 (5 bases). The germline gives CDR1 SGHRS, CDR2 YFSETQ. CDR3 size: 15 residues. V dropped 7 bases and J dropped 0 bases, with 15 bases sitting between them. CDR3 sequence (DNA): TGCGCCAGCGCCAGACAGCTGCTTAGCACAGATACGCAGTATTTT. Protein sequence: CASARQLLSTDTQYF.

In its sample, this clonotype was seen once. The V and J genes are TRBV11-2 and TRBJ2-1; perhaps TRBD2 as D (6 bases). Germline values: CDR1 SGHAT, CDR2 FQNNGV. The V gene lost 5 bases and the J gene lost 2 bases, with 16 bases spanning the gap. The CDR3 loop spans 16 amino acids. This CDR3 is CASSHTSWGTYNEQFF. The CDR3, as DNA: TGTGCCAGCAGCCATACTAGCTGGGGAACCTACAATGAGCAGTTCTTC.

This clonotype came up many times. This chain connects TRBV13 to TRBJ2-7; D is uncertain. Per the germline V gene, CDR1 is PRHDT and CDR2 is FYEKMQ (reference sequence). This CDR3 spans 13 amino acids. The V end lost 2 bases, the J end lost 7 bases, and 12 bases lay between the germline ends. CDR3 nucleotide sequence: TGTGCCAGCAGCTTACAGCGACTTCGGGAGCAGTACTTC. Translation: CASSLQRLREQYF.

The rearrangement joins TRBV18 to TRBJ1-2; no reliable D call. Germline V gene lookup returns CDR1 KGHSH and CDR2 LQKENI. The CDR3 covers 12 residues. Trimming stripped 3 bases from V and 8 bases from J, with 10 bases between. The CDR3 here is CASSPGDAGYTF. In DNA, the CDR3 is TGTGCCAGCTCACCGGGAGATGCGGGCTACACCTTC.